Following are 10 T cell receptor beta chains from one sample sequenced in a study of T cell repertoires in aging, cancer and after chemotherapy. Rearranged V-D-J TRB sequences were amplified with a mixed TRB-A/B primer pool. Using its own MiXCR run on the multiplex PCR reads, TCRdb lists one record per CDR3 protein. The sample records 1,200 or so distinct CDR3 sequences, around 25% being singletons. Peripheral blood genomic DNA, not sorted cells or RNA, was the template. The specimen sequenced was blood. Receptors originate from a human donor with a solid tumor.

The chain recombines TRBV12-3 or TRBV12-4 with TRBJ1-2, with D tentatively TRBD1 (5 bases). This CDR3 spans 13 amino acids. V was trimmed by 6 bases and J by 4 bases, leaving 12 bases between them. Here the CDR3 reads CASSHPDSYGYTF. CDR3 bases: TGTGCCAGCAGCCACCCCGACAGCTATGGCTACACCTTC.

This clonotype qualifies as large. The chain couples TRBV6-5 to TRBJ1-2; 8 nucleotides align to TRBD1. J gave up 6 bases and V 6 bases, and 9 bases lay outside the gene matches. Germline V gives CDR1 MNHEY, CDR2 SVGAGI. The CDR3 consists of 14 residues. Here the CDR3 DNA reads TGTGCCAGCAGACGCCACAGGGGGGGGGATGGCTACACCTTC. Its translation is CASRRHRGGDGYTF.

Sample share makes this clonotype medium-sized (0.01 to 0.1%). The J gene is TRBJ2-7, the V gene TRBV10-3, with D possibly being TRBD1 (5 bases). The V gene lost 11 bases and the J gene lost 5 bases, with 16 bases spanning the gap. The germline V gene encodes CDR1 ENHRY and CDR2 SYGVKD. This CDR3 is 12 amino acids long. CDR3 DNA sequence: TGTGCCGTGAGAAGGGGTTCTCACGAGCAGTACTTC. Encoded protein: CAVRRGSHEQYF.

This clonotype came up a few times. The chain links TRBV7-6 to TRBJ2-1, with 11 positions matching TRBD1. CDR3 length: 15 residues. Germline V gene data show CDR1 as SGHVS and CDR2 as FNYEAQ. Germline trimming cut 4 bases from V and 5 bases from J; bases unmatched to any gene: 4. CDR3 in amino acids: CASSSGQGADNEQFF. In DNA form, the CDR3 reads TGTGCCAGCAGCTCAGGACAGGGGGCAGACAATGAGCAGTTCTTC.

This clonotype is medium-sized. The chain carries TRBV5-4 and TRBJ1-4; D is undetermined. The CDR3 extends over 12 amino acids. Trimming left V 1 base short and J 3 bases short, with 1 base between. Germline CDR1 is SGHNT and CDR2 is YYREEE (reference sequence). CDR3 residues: CASSLSNEKLFF. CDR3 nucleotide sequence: TGTGCCAGCAGCTTGTCTAATGAAAAACTGTTTTTT.

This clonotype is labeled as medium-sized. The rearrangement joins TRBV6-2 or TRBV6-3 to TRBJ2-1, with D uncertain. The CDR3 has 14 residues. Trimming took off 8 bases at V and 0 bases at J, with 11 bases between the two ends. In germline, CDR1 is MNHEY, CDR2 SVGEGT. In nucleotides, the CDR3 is TGTGCCAGCTGGCGGCGAAACTCCTACAATGAGCAGTTCTTC. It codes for CASWRRNSYNEQFF.

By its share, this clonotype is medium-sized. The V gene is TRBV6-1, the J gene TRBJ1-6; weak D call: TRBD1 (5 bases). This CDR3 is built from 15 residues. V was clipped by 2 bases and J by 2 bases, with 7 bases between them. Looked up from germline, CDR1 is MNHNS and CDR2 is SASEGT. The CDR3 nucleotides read TGTGCCAGCAGTGAAAACAGGCCCTATAATTCACCCCTCCACTTT. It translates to CASSENRPYNSPLHF.

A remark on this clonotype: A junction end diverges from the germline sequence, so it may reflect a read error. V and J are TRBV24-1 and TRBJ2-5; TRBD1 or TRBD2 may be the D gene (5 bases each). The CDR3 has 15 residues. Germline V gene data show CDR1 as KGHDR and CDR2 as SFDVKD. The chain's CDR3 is CATSDGRDLQETKYF. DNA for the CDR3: TGTGCCACCAGTGATGGCAGGGACCTTCAAGAGACCAAGTACTTC.

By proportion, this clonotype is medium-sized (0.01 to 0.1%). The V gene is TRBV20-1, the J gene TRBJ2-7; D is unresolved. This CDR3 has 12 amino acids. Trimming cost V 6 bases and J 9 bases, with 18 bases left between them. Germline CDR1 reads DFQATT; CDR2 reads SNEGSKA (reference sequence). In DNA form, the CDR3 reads TGCAGTGCCGCACGCCACAAAGACCTGCAGTACTTC. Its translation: CSAARHKDLQYF.

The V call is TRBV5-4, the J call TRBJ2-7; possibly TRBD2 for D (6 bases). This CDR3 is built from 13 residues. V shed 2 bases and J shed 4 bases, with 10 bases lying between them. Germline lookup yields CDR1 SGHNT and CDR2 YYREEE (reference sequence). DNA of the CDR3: TGTGCCAGCAGCTTCCAGGGAGGATACGAGCAGTACTTC. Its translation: CASSFQGGYEQYF.